This T cell receptor (beta chain) derives from a study of Graves' ophthalmopathy and Graves' hyperthyroidism. Whole-study context: No treatment had been given when peripheral blood was collected at initial diagnosis. Study findings and constraints: The model predicted progression of ophthalmopathy with a sensitivity of more than 60%, and its specificity was 72% to 85%.

Investigators amplified TCR beta CDR3 regions from RNA transcripts. The first-round RT-PCR employed HTBI primers together with the Qiagen OneStep RT-PCR kit. A multiplex PCR was then performed as the second round. TCRdb used MiXCR to reprocess the multiplex PCR reads, holding one entry per CDR3 protein. The sample has roughly 500,000 distinct CDR3 sequences, approximately 15% seen once; the top ten hold 8% to 10%. This clonotype is a singleton in its sample. Its specificity is unknown. No conserved phenylalanine or tryptophan is present at the end of the CDR3, so a read error is the likely explanation. As diagnostic evidence, clinical symptoms, serum thyroxine, TRAb, thyroid ultrasound and orbital computed tomography were relied upon. In germline, CDR1 is MDHEN, CDR2 SYDVKM. The CDR3 sequence is 16 residues long.

Input material: blood. The origin of this receptor is a woman in her twenties or thirties with Graves' ophthalmopathy. J is TRBJ2-5 and V is TRBV28, with a weak D call TRBD1 (6 bases). CDR3 residues: CASSLATGDIQESQYY. In nucleotides, the CDR3 is TGTGCCAGCAGTCTCGCGACAGGCGATATCCAAGAGTCCCAGTACTAC.